A single sample is the source of the 19 T cell receptor beta chains below, sequenced in a study of shared clonotypes between healthy human individuals. Some clones are missing from TCRdb's copy, which holds only in-frame ones; the method was immunoSEQ multiplex PCR. Among about 510,000 clones listed, about 80% were seen once. The sample comprised PBMCs. These receptors all stem from a woman in her thirties or forties in good health. Some clones in this sample may be carry-over from other donors' samples.

V usage is TRBV5-8 and J usage is TRBJ2-3, with 8 bases identical to TRBD2. Trimming cost V 7 bases and J 6 bases; bases outside gene matches: 4. The CDR3 is 12 residues long. Germline CDR1 reads SGHTS; CDR2 reads YDEGEE. The CDR3 region is CASGPGGDTQYF. The CDR3 DNA sequence: TGTGCCAGCGGCCCGGGGGGGGATACGCAGTATTTT. The entire variable domain, with the rest obtained from reference TRBV5-8 and TRBJ2-3, is as follows: EAGVTQSPTHLIKTRGQQATLRCSPISGHTSVYWYQQALGLGLQFLLWYDEGEERNRGNFPPRFSGRQFPNYSSELNVNALELEDSALYLCASGPGGDTQYFGPGTRLTVL.

This chain uses TRBV6-6 with TRBJ1-2; 8 positions match TRBD1. The CDR3 covers 15 residues. CDR1 and CDR2 from the germline V gene are MNHNY and SVGAGI (reference sequence). V was pared by 5 bases and J by 5 bases, with 10 bases of the junction left unmatched. The CDR3 sequence: CASSQRTGMLYGYTF. The CDR3 DNA reads TGTGCCAGCAGTCAACGGACAGGGATGTTATATGGCTACACCTTC.

The chain links TRBV6-6 to TRBJ2-5; TRBD2 aligns across 12 bases. There are 15 residues in the CDR3. Unmatched junction bases numbered 7, after V lost 6 bases and J lost 5 bases. Germline loops: CDR1 MNHNY, CDR2 SVGAGI (reference sequence). CDR3 sequence: CASRPGLAGWETQYF. In DNA form, the CDR3 reads TGTGCCAGCAGACCCGGACTAGCGGGATGGGAGACCCAGTACTTC.

V gene TRBV5-6 combines with J gene TRBJ2-7; TRBD2 matches at 7 bases. Germline-derived CDR1 and CDR2 are SGHDT and YYEEEE. V trimming: 6 bases; J trimming: 5 bases; junction bases outside the gene matches: 20. This CDR3 is built from 17 residues. The CDR3 protein is CASTRIAGAAHPHEQYF. Written as DNA, the CDR3 is TGTGCCAGCACGCGAATCGCGGGAGCGGCCCACCCCCACGAGCAGTACTTC.

Of note for this clone: Just one base apart from a much larger clone, this may be a read error. The CDR3 protein is CASGQGVNYTDTQYF. In DNA form, the CDR3 reads TGTGCTAGTGGACAGGGGGTGAACTACACAGATACGCAGTATTTT. The chain links TRBV12-5 to TRBJ2-3, with 8 bases lining up with TRBD1. The CDR3 totals 15 residues. CDR1 is LGHNT, CDR2 FRNRAP, per germline. V lost 6 bases to trimming and J lost 2 bases; unmatched junction nucleotides: 7.

As regards this clone: A much larger clonotype is one base distant, so this may be a read error. This chain connects TRBV5-6 to TRBJ2-7; tentative D call: TRBD2 (6 bases). Trimming pared 2 bases from V and 5 bases from J, leaving 14 bases between. Germline values: CDR1 SGHDT, CDR2 YYEEEE. The CDR3 length is 14 residues. For the CDR3, the DNA is TGTGCCAGCAGCTTAGGGCAGGGCGGGAACGAGCAGTACTTC. Residues: CASSLGQGGNEQYF.

A single count supports this clone. The chain joins TRBV4-1 to TRBJ2-1, with 8 bases that match TRBD1. Trimming removed 2 bases from V and 5 bases from J; junction bases left unmatched: 5. The CDR3 covers 15 residues. Germline V CDR1 and CDR2: MGHRA, YSYEKL. In nucleotides, the CDR3 is TGCGCCAGCAGCCAAACCCCGACAGGGGACAATGAGCAGTTCTTC. It specifies CASSQTPTGDNEQFF.

The rearrangement links TRBV11-1 to TRBJ2-7; D perhaps matches TRBD1 (5 bases). CDR1 and CDR2 (germline): SGHAT, FQDESV (reference sequence). The germline V and J ends were trimmed by 3 bases and 3 bases, with 9 bases remaining between them. The CDR3 covers 13 residues. CDR3 protein: CASSFDRNYEQYF. For the CDR3, the DNA is TGTGCCAGCAGCTTCGACAGAAACTACGAGCAGTACTTC.

In its sample, this clone was seen a few times. The chain carries TRBV7-2 and TRBJ2-5; 9 bases agree with TRBD2. J was trimmed by 10 bases and V by 5 bases; bases with no gene match: 8. The germline V gene has CDR1 SGHTA and CDR2 FQGNSA. The CDR3 covers 13 residues. The chain's CDR3 is CASSPTSGSYQYF. The CDR3 bases are TGTGCCAGCAGCCCGACTAGCGGAAGCTACCAGTACTTC.

As DNA, the CDR3 is TGTGCCAGCTCACCACAGGGCGCCGCGAGCTCCTACGAGCAGTACTTC. This encodes CASSPQGAASSYEQYF. The chain is built from TRBV18 and TRBJ2-7; D gene uncertain. Looked up from germline, CDR1 is KGHSH and CDR2 is LQKENI. Deletions cut 1 base from V and 0 bases from J, with 13 bases between. This CDR3 is 16 amino acids long.

With regard to this clone: A read error is possible here, since a much larger clone lies one base away. The chain carries TRBV11-2 and TRBJ1-1; no clear D gene. Trimming removed 0 bases from V and 0 bases from J, with 2 bases in between. Germline V lookup: CDR1 SGHAT, CDR2 FQNNGV. The CDR3 is 13 residues long. CDR3 bases: TGTGCCAGCAGCTTAGAAGTGAACACTGAAGCTTTCTTT. It yields the protein CASSLEVNTEAFF.

This chain uses TRBV15 with TRBJ2-7; D is uncertain. Trimming shortened V by 0 bases and J by 5 bases, and 8 bases separated the two germline ends. Germline lookup yields CDR1 LNHNV and CDR2 YYDKDF (reference sequence). The CDR3 is 13 residues long. The CDR3 spells CATSRDRSNEQYF. CDR3 nucleotides: TGTGCCACCAGCAGAGATAGGTCAAACGAGCAGTACTTC.

The V and J genes are TRBV14 and TRBJ2-1; D is uncertain. The CDR3 contains 13 residues. V was trimmed by 3 bases and J by 8 bases, leaving 11 bases between them. Germline CDR1 reads SGHDN; CDR2 reads FVKESK. CDR3 loop: CASSQLSIDEQFF. The CDR3 DNA is TGTGCCAGCAGCCAGTTGTCGATCGATGAGCAGTTCTTC. Together with reference TRBV14 and TRBJ2-1, the CDR3 gives the full variable domain: EAGVTQFPSHSVIEKGQTVTLRCDPISGHDNLYWYRRVMGKEIKFLLHFVKESKQDESGMPNNRFLAERTGGTYSTLKVQPAELEDSGVYFCASSQLSIDEQFFGPGTRLTVL.

The sample holds a few counts of this clone. This chain connects TRBV18 to TRBJ1-4, with a tentative D call TRBD1 (6 bases). With 3 bases removed from V and 4 bases from J, the gap between germline ends came to 12 bases. The CDR3 contains 15 residues. Germline loops: CDR1 KGHSH, CDR2 LQKENI. CDR3 residues: CASSPFWGLNEKLFF. The CDR3 coding sequence is TGTGCCAGCTCACCCTTTTGGGGGCTTAATGAAAAACTGTTTTTT.

V usage is TRBV9 and J usage is TRBJ1-4; D not resolved. The CDR3 is 15 residues long. Per germline, CDR1 SGDLS and CDR2 YYNGEE. The V end lost 0 bases, the J end lost 3 bases, and 9 bases lay between the germline ends. CDR3 nucleotide sequence: TGTGCCAGCAGCGTAGGAGGTACGGCTAATGAAAAACTGTTTTTT. This gives the protein CASSVGGTANEKLFF.

The rearrangement links TRBV27 to TRBJ2-3; 10 bases are shared with TRBD2. Germline V gene data show CDR1 as MNHEY and CDR2 as SMNVEV (reference sequence). The CDR3 runs 16 residues. The J segment lost 5 bases and the V segment lost 2 bases, leaving 7 bases of the junction unmatched. CDR3 in DNA: TGTGCCAGCAGTTTAGGAGTGAGACTAGCGGGAGATACGCAGTATTTT. The encoded protein is CASSLGVRLAGDTQYF.

The gene calls are TRBV6-6 and TRBJ2-6; D is uncertain. Germline V CDR1 and CDR2: MNHNY, SVGAGI (reference sequence). Trimming took off 5 bases at V and 1 base at J, with 9 bases between the two ends. The CDR3 is 15 amino acids. CDR3 region: CASSTHGSGANVLTF. The CDR3 DNA reads TGTGCCAGCAGTACCCACGGATCTGGGGCCAACGTCCTGACTTTC.

The V and J genes are TRBV2 and TRBJ1-1; maybe TRBD1 (6 bases). The V gene's germline CDR1 is SNHLY and CDR2 FYNNEI. Trimming removed 5 bases from V and 2 bases from J, with 9 bases in between. The CDR3 contains 13 residues. The CDR3 DNA reads as TGTGCCAGCAGTAAACAGGGCAACACTGAAGCTTTCTTT. Translated, it gives CASSKQGNTEAFF.

This chain connects TRBV7-3 to TRBJ2-2; 10 nucleotides line up with TRBD1. J was trimmed by 3 bases and V by 5 bases; bases with no gene match: 6. Germline values: CDR1 SGHTA, CDR2 FQGTGA. CDR3 length: 16 amino acids. This CDR3 is CASSMSGTGDTGELFF. CDR3 sequence (DNA): TGTGCCAGCAGCATGTCCGGGACAGGGGACACCGGGGAGCTGTTTTTT.